A selection of T cell receptor beta chains follows, all from one sample in a study of Ad26.COV2.S vaccination and SARS-CoV-2 variants. Some clones are missing from TCRdb's copy, which holds only in-frame ones; the method was immunoSEQ multiplex PCR. The sample consists of some 480,000 clones, around 85% of them appearing once. Source: peripheral blood, taken in a trial of Ad26.COV2.S vaccine versus placebo. These receptors all come from a person between 18 and 60 years old who received the Ad26.COV2.S COVID-19 vaccine or a placebo. Both conserved end residues are part of each CDR3. Each record gives: clone size, V gene, J gene, D gene, CDR3 DNA, CDR3 protein. D genes are given only for firm matches. Clone size is stated in some rows and not others, as once, few, many or a class when expanded.

size: NA; V: TRBV20-1; J: TRBJ1-2; D: NA; DNA: TGCAGTGTAGGGTTTGGCTACACCTTC; CDR3: CSVGFGYTF
size: NA; V: TRBV11-2; J: TRBJ2-1; D: NA; DNA: TGTGCCAGCAGCCTCTTCTCGGGGGAGCGTAATGAGCAGTTCTTC; CDR3: CASSLFSGERNEQFF
size: NA; V: TRBV6-1; J: TRBJ2-3; D: NA; DNA: TGTGCCAGCAGTGAAAGGATGGGACGTAAGGCAGATACGCAGTATTTT; CDR3: CASSERMGRKADTQYF
size: NA; V: TRBV21-1; J: TRBJ2-3; D: NA; DNA: TGTGCCAGCAGCGATCGCCTTGGTACGCAGTATTTT; CDR3: CASSDRLGTQYF
size: NA; V: TRBV6-4; J: TRBJ2-1; D: NA; DNA: TGTGCCAGCTCGGAGGTCAGGGGCAATGAGCAGTTCTTC; CDR3: CASSEVRGNEQFF
size: many; V: TRBV11-2; J: TRBJ2-7; D: TRBD2; DNA: TGTGCCAGCAGGGGACTAGCGGGAGGCCTCTACGAGCAGTACTTC; CDR3: CASRGLAGGLYEQYF
size: few; V: TRBV7-9; J: TRBJ1-4; D: NA; DNA: TGTGCCAGCAGCCTCCCCGTCGGAGGGAGAAATGAAAAACTGTTTTTT; CDR3: CASSLPVGGRNEKLFF
size: few; V: TRBV7-3; J: TRBJ1-6; D: NA; DNA: TGTGCCAGCGGCCTAGGGGAGCCCTCTTATAATTCACCCCTCCACTTT; CDR3: CASGLGEPSYNSPLHF
size: NA; V: TRBV19; J: TRBJ2-7; D: NA; DNA: TGTGCCAGTAGTATAGATCACACTAGCCCGCAGTACTTC; CDR3: CASSIDHTSPQYF
size: NA; V: TRBV9; J: TRBJ2-1; D: TRBD1; DNA: TGTGCCAGCAGCGTCAGACAGGGGGCGGCCAATGAGCAGTTCTTC; CDR3: CASSVRQGAANEQFF
size: NA; V: TRBV25-1; J: TRBJ1-1; D: NA; DNA: TGTGCCAGCAGTGAAGTCTTACCAAACACTGAAGCTTTCTTT; CDR3: CASSEVLPNTEAFF
size: NA; V: TRBV30; J: TRBJ1-6; D: TRBD1; DNA: TGTGCCTGGGGGACAGGTCAACGCCTCCACTTT; CDR3: CAWGTGQRLHF
size: NA; V: TRBV30; J: TRBJ2-2; D: NA; DNA: TGTGCCTGGAGACAGGGAGGGCACACCGGGGAGCTGTTTTTT; CDR3: CAWRQGGHTGELFF
size: few; V: TRBV6-1; J: TRBJ2-7; D: TRBD1; DNA: TGTGCCAGCAGTGAAGGGGGGACAGTCTACGAGCAGTACTTC; CDR3: CASSEGGTVYEQYF
size: few; V: TRBV29-1; J: TRBJ2-5; D: NA; DNA: TGCAGCGTTGAAGCGGGGGATGAGACCCAGTACTTC; CDR3: CSVEAGDETQYF
size: NA; V: TRBV27; J: TRBJ2-1; D: NA; DNA: TGTGCCAGCAGTCCGTGGGGGAGCTCCTACAATGAGCAGTTCTTC; CDR3: CASSPWGSSYNEQFF
size: NA; V: TRBV30; J: TRBJ1-1; D: NA; DNA: TGTGCCTGGACCCCCGGGGCTCCTGAAGCTTTCTTT; CDR3: CAWTPGAPEAFF
size: many; V: TRBV24-1; J: TRBJ2-5; D: TRBD1; DNA: TGTGCCACCTCCCGGGACAGGGGGGATGACCAGTACTTC; CDR3: CATSRDRGDDQYF
size: once; V: TRBV19; J: TRBJ2-1; D: NA; DNA: TGTGCCAGTAGTAGCCCTCAAGCGGTCCGAAATGAGCAGTTCTTC; CDR3: CASSSPQAVRNEQFF
size: NA; V: TRBV4-2; J: TRBJ2-2; D: TRBD2; DNA: TGTGCCAGCAGCCAAGAGCTAGCGGGCGCCTCGAACACCGGGGAGCTGTTTTTT; CDR3: CASSQELAGASNTGELFF
size: NA; V: TRBV18; J: TRBJ2-3; D: NA; DNA: TGTGCCAGCTCACCCTCCCGGCAGGGCACAGATACGCAGTATTTT; CDR3: CASSPSRQGTDTQYF
size: once; V: TRBV7-2; J: TRBJ2-5; D: NA; DNA: TGTGCCAGCAGTCTCCCGGGGACCCAGTACTTC; CDR3: CASSLPGTQYF
size: NA; V: TRBV29-1; J: TRBJ2-5; D: NA; DNA: TGCAGCGTTGGTTTACTAGCCGCTTTTCAAGAGACCCAGTACTTC; CDR3: CSVGLLAAFQETQYF
size: NA; V: TRBV15; J: TRBJ2-1; D: NA; DNA: TGTGCCACCAGCAGAGGGAGGAGGGATGAGCAGTTCTTC; CDR3: CATSRGRRDEQFF
size: few; V: TRBV6-2/TRBV6-3; J: TRBJ1-2; D: TRBD1; DNA: TGTGCCAGCAGTTACCAAGGGGGCGCGGGTGGCTACACCTTC; CDR3: CASSYQGGAGGYTF
size: once; V: TRBV29-1; J: TRBJ1-2; D: TRBD1; DNA: TGCAGCGGGTACGGACAGGGCCGGGACTATGGCTACACCTTC; CDR3: CSGYGQGRDYGYTF
size: once; V: TRBV10-3; J: TRBJ1-5; D: TRBD1; DNA: TGTGCCATCAGTGAGAGAGGACAGGGGTACAATCAGCCCCAGCATTTT; CDR3: CAISERGQGYNQPQHF
size: NA; V: TRBV5-1; J: TRBJ2-5; D: NA; DNA: TGCGCCAGCAGCCTCATCCTTGGGGGGAGGCAAGAGACCCAGTACTTC; CDR3: CASSLILGGRQETQYF
size: NA; V: TRBV27; J: TRBJ2-7; D: TRBD1; DNA: TGTGCCAGCAAAATGACAGGGTTCTACGAGCAGTACTTC; CDR3: CASKMTGFYEQYF
size: NA; V: TRBV28; J: TRBJ1-2; D: NA; DNA: TGTGCCGGAAGAGTCGGGGTGGATGGCTACACCTTC; CDR3: CAGRVGVDGYTF
size: NA; V: TRBV4-2; J: TRBJ2-3; D: NA; DNA: TGTGCCAGCAGCCAAGATTTGGCAGATACGCAGTATTTT; CDR3: CASSQDLADTQYF
size: NA; V: TRBV30; J: TRBJ1-2; D: NA; DNA: TGTGCCTGGAGTGTACTGGGGACCAACTATGGCTACACCTTC; CDR3: CAWSVLGTNYGYTF
size: NA; V: TRBV5-1; J: TRBJ1-1; D: NA; DNA: TGCGCCAGCAGCGGGTGGACTAACACTGAAGCTTTCTTT; CDR3: CASSGWTNTEAFF
size: NA; V: TRBV6-5; J: TRBJ1-1; D: NA; DNA: TGTGCCAGCGGGGGGGTCGCTGAAGCTTTCTTT; CDR3: CASGGVAEAFF
size: NA; V: TRBV6-2/TRBV6-3; J: TRBJ1-6; D: NA; DNA: TGTGCCAGCAGTTACCGACAGAACCAATTTTCGAATTCACCCCTCCACTTT; CDR3: CASSYRQNQFSNSPLHF